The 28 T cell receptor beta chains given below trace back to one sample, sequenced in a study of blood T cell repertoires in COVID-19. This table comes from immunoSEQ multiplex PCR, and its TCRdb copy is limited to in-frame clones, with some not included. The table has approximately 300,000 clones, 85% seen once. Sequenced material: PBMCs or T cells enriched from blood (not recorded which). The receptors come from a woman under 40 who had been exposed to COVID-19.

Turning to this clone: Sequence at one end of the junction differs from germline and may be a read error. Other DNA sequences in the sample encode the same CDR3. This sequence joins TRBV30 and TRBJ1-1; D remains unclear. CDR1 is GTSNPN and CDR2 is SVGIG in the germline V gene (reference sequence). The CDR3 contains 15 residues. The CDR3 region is CAWRFLRVSDTEAFF. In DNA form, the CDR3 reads TGTGCTTGGAGGTTTCTTAGAGTTTCGGACACTGAAGCTTTCTTT.

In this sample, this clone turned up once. CDR3 sequence reads: CASSSRDRDPKNIQYF. In DNA form, the CDR3 reads TGCGCCAGCAGCTCCCGGGACAGGGACCCCAAAAACATTCAGTACTTC. This rearrangement joins TRBV5-1 to TRBJ2-4; TRBD1 agrees at 9 bases. CDR1 and CDR2 from the germline V gene are SGHRS and YFSETQ. Germline trimming cut 3 bases from V and 2 bases from J; bases unmatched to any gene: 6. The CDR3 has 16 amino acids.

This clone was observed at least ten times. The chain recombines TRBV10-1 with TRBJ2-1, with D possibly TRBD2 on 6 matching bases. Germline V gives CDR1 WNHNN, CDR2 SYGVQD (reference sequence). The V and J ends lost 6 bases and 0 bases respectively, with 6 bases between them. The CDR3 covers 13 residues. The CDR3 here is CASRTSSYNEQFF. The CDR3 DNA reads TGCGCCAGCAGGACTAGCTCCTACAATGAGCAGTTCTTC.

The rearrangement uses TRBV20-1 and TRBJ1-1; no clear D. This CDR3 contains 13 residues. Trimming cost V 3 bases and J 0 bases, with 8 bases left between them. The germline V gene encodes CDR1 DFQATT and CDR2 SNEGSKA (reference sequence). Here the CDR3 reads CSASSGMNTEAFF. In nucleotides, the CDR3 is TGCAGTGCTAGTTCCGGGATGAACACTGAAGCTTTCTTT.

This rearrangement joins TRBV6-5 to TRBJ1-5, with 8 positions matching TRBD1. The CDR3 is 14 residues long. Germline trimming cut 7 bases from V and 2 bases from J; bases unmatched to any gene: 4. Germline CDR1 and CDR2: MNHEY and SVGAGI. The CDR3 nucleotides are TGTGCCAGCACGGACAGGGCGGGCAATCAGCCCCAGCATTTT. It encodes CASTDRAGNQPQHF.

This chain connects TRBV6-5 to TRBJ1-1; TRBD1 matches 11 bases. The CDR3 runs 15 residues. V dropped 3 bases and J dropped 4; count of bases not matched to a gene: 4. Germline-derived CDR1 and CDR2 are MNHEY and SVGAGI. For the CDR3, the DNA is TGTGCCAGCAGTTATATCGGGACAGGGGGCACTGAAGCTTTCTTT. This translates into CASSYIGTGGTEAFF.

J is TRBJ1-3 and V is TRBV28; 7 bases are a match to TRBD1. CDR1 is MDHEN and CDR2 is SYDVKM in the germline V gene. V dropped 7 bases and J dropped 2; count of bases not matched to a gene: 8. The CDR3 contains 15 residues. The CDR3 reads CASTFPTGAGNTIYF. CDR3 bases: TGTGCCAGCACCTTTCCCACAGGGGCTGGAAACACCATATATTTT.

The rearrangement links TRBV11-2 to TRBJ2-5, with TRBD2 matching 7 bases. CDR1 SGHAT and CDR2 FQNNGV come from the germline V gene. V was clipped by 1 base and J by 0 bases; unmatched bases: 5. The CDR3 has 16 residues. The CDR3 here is CASSLGVSGDQETQYF. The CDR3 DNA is TGTGCCAGCAGCTTAGGGGTCAGCGGGGACCAAGAGACCCAGTACTTC.

The CDR3 protein is CAWSSTVQETQYF. The CDR3 nucleotides are TGTGCCTGGAGCTCGACAGTCCAAGAGACCCAGTACTTC. The rearrangement links TRBV30 to TRBJ2-5; D might be TRBD1 (5 bases). The CDR3 is 13 amino acids. V dropped 3 bases and J dropped 1 base, with 9 bases sitting between them. CDR1 GTSNPN and CDR2 SVGIG come from the germline V gene (reference sequence).

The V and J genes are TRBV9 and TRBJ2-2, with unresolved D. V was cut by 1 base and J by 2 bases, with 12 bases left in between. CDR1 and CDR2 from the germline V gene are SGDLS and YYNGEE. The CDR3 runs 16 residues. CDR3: CASSVSGSFNTGELFF. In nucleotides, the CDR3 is TGTGCCAGCAGCGTATCCGGGTCCTTTAACACCGGGGAGCTGTTTTTT.

As DNA, the CDR3 is TGTGCCAGCAGCCACATCGGGGGGGGCTTCAATGAGCAGTTCTTC. Translating it yields CASSHIGGGFNEQFF. The V call is TRBV3-1 (or the pseudogene TRBV3-2), the J call TRBJ2-1; TRBD2 matches 8 bases. The CDR3 is made up of 15 amino acids. CDR1 and CDR2 from the germline V gene are LGHDT and YNNKEL (reference sequence). After removal of 3 bases from V and 6 bases from J, the junction contained 7 bases not matched to a gene.

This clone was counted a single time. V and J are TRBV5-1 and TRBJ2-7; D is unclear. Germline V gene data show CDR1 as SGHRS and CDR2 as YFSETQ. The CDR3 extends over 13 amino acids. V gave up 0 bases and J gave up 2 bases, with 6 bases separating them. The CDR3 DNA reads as TGCGCCAGCAGCTTGGTTGGCACCTACGAGCAGTACTTC. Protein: CASSLVGTYEQYF.

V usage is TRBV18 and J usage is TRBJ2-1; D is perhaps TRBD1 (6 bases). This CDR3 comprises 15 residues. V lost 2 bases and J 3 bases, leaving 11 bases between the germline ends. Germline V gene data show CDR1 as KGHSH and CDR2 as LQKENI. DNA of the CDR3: TGTGCCAGCTCACCAGGGGGCCGCTACTACAATGAGCAGTTCTTC. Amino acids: CASSPGGRYYNEQFF.

CDR3 in DNA: TGTGCCAGCAGGGGGGAGAGGGGGTTCTACGAGCAGTACTTC. This codes for CASRGERGFYEQYF. The genes are TRBV28 and TRBJ2-7, with a weak D call TRBD1 (6 bases). The ends were cut back, 6 bases at V and 3 bases at J, with 15 bases in the middle. The CDR3 extends over 14 amino acids. Germline assignment: CDR1 MDHEN and CDR2 SYDVKM.

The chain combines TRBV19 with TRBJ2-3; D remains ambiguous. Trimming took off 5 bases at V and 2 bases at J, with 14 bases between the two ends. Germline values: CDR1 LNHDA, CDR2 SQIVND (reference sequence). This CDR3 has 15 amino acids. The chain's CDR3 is CASSGRFYYTDTQYF. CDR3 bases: TGTGCCAGTAGTGGCAGGTTTTATTACACAGATACGCAGTATTTT.

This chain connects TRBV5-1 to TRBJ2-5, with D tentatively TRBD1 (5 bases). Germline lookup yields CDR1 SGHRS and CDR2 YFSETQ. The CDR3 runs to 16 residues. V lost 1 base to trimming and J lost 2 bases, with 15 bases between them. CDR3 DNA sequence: TGCGCCAGCAGCTTGTTCGGCAGGGAAATACAAGAGACCCAGTACTTC. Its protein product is CASSLFGREIQETQYF.

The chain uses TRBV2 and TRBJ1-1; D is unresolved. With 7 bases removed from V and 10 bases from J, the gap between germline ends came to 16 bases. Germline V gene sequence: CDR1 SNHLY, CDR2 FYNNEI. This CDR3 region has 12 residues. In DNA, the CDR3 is TGTGCCAGCATATTCCGAGATAGTAGAGCTTTCTTT. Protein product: CASIFRDSRAFF.

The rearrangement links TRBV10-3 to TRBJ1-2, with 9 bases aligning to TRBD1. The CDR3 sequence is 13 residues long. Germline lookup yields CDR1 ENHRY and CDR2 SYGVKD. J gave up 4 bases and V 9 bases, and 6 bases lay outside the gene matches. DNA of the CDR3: TGTGCCATAACAGGGGGCCTGAGCTATGGCTACACCTTC. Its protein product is CAITGGLSYGYTF.

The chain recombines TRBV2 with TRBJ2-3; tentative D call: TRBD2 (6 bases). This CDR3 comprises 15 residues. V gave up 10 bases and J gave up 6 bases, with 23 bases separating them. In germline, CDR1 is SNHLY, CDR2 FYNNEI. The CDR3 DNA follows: TGTGCCACCAGGCGGGATAAGATCATAGGTGATACGCAGTATTTT. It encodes CATRRDKIIGDTQYF.

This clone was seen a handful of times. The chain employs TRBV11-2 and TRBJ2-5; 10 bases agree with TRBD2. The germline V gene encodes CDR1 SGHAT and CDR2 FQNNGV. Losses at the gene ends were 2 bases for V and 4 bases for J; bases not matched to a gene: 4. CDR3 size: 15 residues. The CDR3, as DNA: TGTGCCAGCAGCTTATGGTCTAGCGGGAGAGAGACCCAGTACTTC. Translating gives CASSLWSSGRETQYF.

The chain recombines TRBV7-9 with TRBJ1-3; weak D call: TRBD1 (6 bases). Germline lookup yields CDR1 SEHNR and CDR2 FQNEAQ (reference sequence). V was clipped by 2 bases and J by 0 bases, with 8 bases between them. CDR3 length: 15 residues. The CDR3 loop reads CASSLTGHSGNTIYF. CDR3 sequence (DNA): TGTGCCAGCAGCTTAACGGGACACTCTGGAAACACCATATATTTT. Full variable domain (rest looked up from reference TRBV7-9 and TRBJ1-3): DTGVSQNPRHKITKRGQNVTFRCDPISEHNRLYWYRQTLGQGPEFLTYFQNEAQLEKSRLLSDRFSAERPKGSFSTLEIQRTEQGDSAMYLCASSLTGHSGNTIYFGEGSWLTVV.

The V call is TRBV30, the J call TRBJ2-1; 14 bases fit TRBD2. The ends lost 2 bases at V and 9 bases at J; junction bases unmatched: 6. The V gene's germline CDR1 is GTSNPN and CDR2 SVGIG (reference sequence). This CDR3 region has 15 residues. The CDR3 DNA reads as TGTGCCTGGAGTCTGGAGGGGACTAGCGGGAGTGAGCAGTTCTTC. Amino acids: CAWSLEGTSGSEQFF.

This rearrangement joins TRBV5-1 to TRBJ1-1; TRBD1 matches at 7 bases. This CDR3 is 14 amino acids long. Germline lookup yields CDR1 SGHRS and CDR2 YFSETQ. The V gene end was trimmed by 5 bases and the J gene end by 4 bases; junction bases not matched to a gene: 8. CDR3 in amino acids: CASSFSTGVTEAFF. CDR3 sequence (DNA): TGCGCCAGCAGTTTTTCTACAGGGGTCACTGAAGCTTTCTTT.

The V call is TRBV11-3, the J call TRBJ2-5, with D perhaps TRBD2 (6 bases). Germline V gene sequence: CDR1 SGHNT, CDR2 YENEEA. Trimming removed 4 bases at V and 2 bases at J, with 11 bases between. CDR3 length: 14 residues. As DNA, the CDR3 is TGTGCCAGCAGCTCGGGACTGGCACAAGAGACCCAGTACTTC. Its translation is CASSSGLAQETQYF.

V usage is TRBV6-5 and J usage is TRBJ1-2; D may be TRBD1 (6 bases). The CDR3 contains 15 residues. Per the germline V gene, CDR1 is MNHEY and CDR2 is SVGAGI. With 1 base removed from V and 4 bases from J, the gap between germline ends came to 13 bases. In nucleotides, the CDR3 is TGTGCCAGCAGTTACTTAGGACAGTCAACCTATGGCTACACCTTC. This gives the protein CASSYLGQSTYGYTF.

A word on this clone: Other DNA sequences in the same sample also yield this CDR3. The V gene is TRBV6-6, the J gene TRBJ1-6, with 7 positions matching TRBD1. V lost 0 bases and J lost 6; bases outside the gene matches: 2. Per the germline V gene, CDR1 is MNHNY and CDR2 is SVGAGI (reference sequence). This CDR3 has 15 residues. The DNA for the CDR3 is TGTGCCAGCAGTTACTCGTCAGGGGGTAATTCACCCCTCCACTTT. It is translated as CASSYSSGGNSPLHF.

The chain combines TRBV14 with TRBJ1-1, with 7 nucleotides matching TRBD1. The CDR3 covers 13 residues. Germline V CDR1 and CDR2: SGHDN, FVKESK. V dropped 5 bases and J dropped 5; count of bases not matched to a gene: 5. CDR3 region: CASSMTGSTEAFF. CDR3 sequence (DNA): TGTGCCAGCAGCATGACAGGGTCGACTGAAGCTTTCTTT.

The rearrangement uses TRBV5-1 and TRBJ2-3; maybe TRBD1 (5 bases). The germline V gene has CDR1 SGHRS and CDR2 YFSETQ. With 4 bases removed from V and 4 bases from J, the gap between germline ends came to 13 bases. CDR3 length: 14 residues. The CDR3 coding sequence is TGCGCCAGCAGCCTGACAGCAAGCGCAGATACGCAGTATTTT. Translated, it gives CASSLTASADTQYF.